This TCR beta chain is drawn from a study of Graves' ophthalmopathy and Graves' hyperthyroidism. Each donor who had ophthalmopathy showed moderate-to-severe activity, a CAS of ≥3, a NOSPECS of ≥4, and a duration under 3 months. Certain patients, namely those with other autoimmune diseases, uncontrolled infections, pregnancy or lactation, were excluded. TCR beta CDR3 amplification used RNA transcripts. A first-round RT-PCR used HTBI primers, followed by a second-round multiplex PCR. TCRdb recomputed calls from the multiplex PCR reads with MiXCR, one row per CDR3 protein. The sample has 360,000 or so distinct CDR3 sequences; about a sixth are singletons. V gave up 2 bases and J gave up 3 bases, with 14 bases separating them. This CDR3 region has 15 residues. CDR1 and CDR2 from the germline V gene are MDHEN and SYDVKM. Study results and limitations: Ophthalmopathy and stable hyperthyroidism were discriminated by a 13-signature model, with about 91% sensitivity and nearly 84% specificity.

This clonotype came up many times. Its matching antigen is unknown. The sequence derives from a woman under 30 with Graves' ophthalmopathy. The V and J genes are TRBV28 and TRBJ2-7; no firm D call. Sequencing was performed on peripheral blood. CDR3 amino acids: CASSLLQALSYEQYF. CDR3 bases: TGTGCCAGCAGTTTACTGCAGGCTCTCAGCTACGAGCAGTACTTC. Looking up the rest from reference TRBV28 and TRBJ2-7 gives the full variable domain: DVKVTQSSRYLVKRTGEKVFLECVQDMDHENMFWYRQDPGLGLRLIYFSYDVKMKEKGDIPEGYSVSREKKERFSLILESASTNQTSMYLCASSLLQALSYEQYFGPGTRLTVT.